This TCR beta chain emerged from a study of siplizumab effects on memory and regulatory T cells. Per sample, 10^5 or so TCR templates underwent assay. Measured with immunoSEQ multiplex PCR; TCRdb has only the in-frame clones, and not every one. The table includes 100,000 to 120,000 clones, roughly 92% detected once. V lost 11 bases, J lost 4 bases, and 7 bases stayed unmatched. CDR1 is ENHRY and CDR2 is SYGVKD in the germline V gene. The CDR3 is made up of 12 amino acids. This clone was recorded once. This chain uses TRBV10-3 with TRBJ2-7; 8 bases are a match to TRBD1. This TCR came from a human donor in good health. The specimen was CD4+ T cells sorted from blood. The DNA of the CDR3 is TGTGCCGCCGGACAGGGATATTACGAGCAGTACTTC. Translation gives CAAGQGYYEQYF.